The source of this T cell receptor beta chain is a study of patients and donors after allogeneic stem cell transplantation. TCRdb reanalysed the RT-PCR reads using MiXCR and keeps one entry per CDR3 protein. Among some 880,000 distinct CDR3 sequences listed, more than 15% were seen once. This clonotype was seen many times. There are 13 residues in the CDR3. V shed 2 bases and J shed 2 bases, with 7 bases lying between them. The TCR was taken from a human donor who was either an allogeneic HSCT recipient or a stem cell or donor lymphocyte infusion donor (not recorded which). It is not recorded whose cells these are; they may come from a transplant donor. This chain connects TRBV12-3 or TRBV12-4 to TRBJ2-7, with D uncertain. The specimen was blood, either unsorted or a sorted T cell fraction (not recorded which). The CDR3 sequence is CASSLTVPYEQYF. CDR3 DNA sequence: TGTGCCAGCAGTTTAACGGTTCCCTACGAGCAGTACTTC.